The T cell receptor beta chain described here comes from a study of cytomegalovirus exposure and HLA in healthy donors. About the research overall: Among about 400 genotyped donors, approximately 80% fell in the Caucasian-associated ancestry cluster.

Findings and limits, study-wide: In an earlier analysis, in some 500 donors, most V segments appeared productive either ~87% or ~30% of the time. In a later analysis, most CMV-associated TCR beta chains appeared HLA-restricted. Among immune exposure information, only CMV serostatus was available.

About this clone itself: Its matching antigen is unknown.

The PCR employed 60 Vbeta primers together with 13 Jbeta primers. Measured with immunoSEQ multiplex PCR; TCRdb has only the in-frame clones, and not every one. The sample gives 250,000 to 350,000 clones, more than 55% of which show up once; over 2% is in the top ten. In germline, CDR1 is SGHTA, CDR2 FQGNSA. This CDR3 spans 14 amino acids. V lost 5 bases, J lost 5 bases, and 6 bases stayed unmatched. The origin of this receptor is a female donor in good health and CMV-seronegative. The V call is TRBV7-2, the J call TRBJ2-5; 9 bases are shared with TRBD1. The sequenced material came from PBMCs. The CDR3 bases are TGTGCCAGCAGCGCACAGGGGGCTGGGGAGACCCAGTACTTC. This gives the protein CASSAQGAGETQYF. Looking up the rest from reference TRBV7-2 and TRBJ2-5 gives the full variable domain: GAGVSQSPSNKVTEKGKDVELRCDPISGHTALYWYRQSLGQGLEFLIYFQGNSAPDKSGLPSDRFSAERTGGSVSTLTIQRTQQEDSAVYLCASSAQGAGETQYFGPGTRLLVL.